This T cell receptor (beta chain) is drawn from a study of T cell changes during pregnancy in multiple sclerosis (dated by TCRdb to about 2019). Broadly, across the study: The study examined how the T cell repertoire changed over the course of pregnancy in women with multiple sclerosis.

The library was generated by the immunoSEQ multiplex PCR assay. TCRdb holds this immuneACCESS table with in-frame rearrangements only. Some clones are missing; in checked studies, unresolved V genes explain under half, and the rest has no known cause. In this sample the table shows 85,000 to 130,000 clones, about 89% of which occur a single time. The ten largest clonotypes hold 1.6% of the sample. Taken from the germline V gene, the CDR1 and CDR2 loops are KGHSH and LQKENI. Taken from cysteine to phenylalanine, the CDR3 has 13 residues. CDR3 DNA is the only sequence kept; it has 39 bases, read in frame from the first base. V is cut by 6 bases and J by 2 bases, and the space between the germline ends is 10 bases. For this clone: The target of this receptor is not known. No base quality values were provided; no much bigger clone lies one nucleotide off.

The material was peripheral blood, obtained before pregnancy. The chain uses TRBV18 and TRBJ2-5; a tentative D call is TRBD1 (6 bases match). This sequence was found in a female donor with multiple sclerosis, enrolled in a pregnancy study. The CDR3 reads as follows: CASSQQGQETQYF. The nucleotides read TGTGCCAGCTCCCAACAGGGTCAAGAGACCCAGTACTTC.